A selection of T cell receptor beta chains follows, all from one sample in a study of cytomegalovirus exposure and HLA in healthy donors. TCRdb's copy holds only in-frame clones and misses some; the assay was immunoSEQ multiplex PCR. In the table there are approximately 220,000 clones, more than 60% of which are singletons. Sequencing was done on a sample of PBMCs. The receptors originated from a girl aged 2-10 years in good health and CMV-seronegative. CDR3s include the opening cysteine and the closing phenylalanine or tryptophan. The D gene is left open where the match is weak. The size entry is marked missing in some rows and otherwise reads once, few, many or a size class.

j_call d_call v_call clone_size cdr3_aa cdr3_nt
TRBJ2-7 NA TRBV7-6 NA CASSLGPAGYEQYF TGTGCCAGCAGCTTAGGCCCAGCGGGCTACGAGCAGTACTTC
TRBJ2-1 TRBD2 TRBV6-5 NA CASRSLAGGPGEQFF TGTGCCAGCAGGTCACTAGCGGGGGGCCCCGGTGAGCAATTCTTC
TRBJ2-5 TRBD2 TRBV10-3 NA CAISQREEETQYF TGTGCCATCAGTCAGCGGGAAGAAGAGACCCAGTACTTC
TRBJ2-1 NA TRBV11-2 NA CASSSIAREQFF TGTGCCAGCAGCTCAATAGCGAGGGAGCAGTTCTTC
TRBJ2-5 NA TRBV7-2 NA CASSPTVVNQETQYF TGTGCCAGCAGCCCTACCGTCGTAAACCAAGAGACCCAGTACTTC
TRBJ2-5 TRBD2 TRBV27 NA CASSLSGAWASGYQETQYF TGTGCCAGCAGTTTATCGGGAGCTTGGGCTAGCGGTTACCAAGAGACCCAGTACTTC
TRBJ2-1 TRBD2 TRBV9 NA CASSVSGGDYNEQFF TGTGCCAGCAGCGTTAGCGGGGGGGACTACAATGAGCAGTTCTTC
TRBJ2-2 NA TRBV6-5 NA CASSGTPNTGELFF TGTGCCAGCAGTGGGACTCCGAACACCGGGGAGCTGTTTTTT
TRBJ2-7 TRBD2 TRBV25-1 few CASSEALAGSSSYEQYF TGTGCCAGCAGTGAGGCACTAGCGGGTAGTAGCTCCTACGAGCAGTACTTC
TRBJ2-2 NA TRBV30 NA CAARGPYTGELFF TGTGCCGCGCGGGGGCCCTACACCGGGGAGCTGTTTTTT
TRBJ1-1 NA TRBV2 NA CASGEGEAFF TGTGCCAGCGGGGAGGGTGAAGCTTTCTTT
TRBJ1-5 TRBD1 TRBV27 NA CASSRQGFQPQHF TGTGCCAGCAGCAGACAGGGTTTTCAGCCCCAGCATTTT
TRBJ2-1 TRBD2 TRBV2 NA CASRDTGGEQFF TGTGCCAGCAGAGACACGGGGGGTGAGCAGTTCTTC
TRBJ2-3 NA TRBV29-1 NA CSVVVYTDTQYF TGCAGCGTTGTAGTCTACACAGATACGCAGTATTTT
TRBJ1-2 NA TRBV29-1 NA CSAPLQTHGYTF TGCAGCGCCCCCCTCCAGACACATGGCTACACCTTC
TRBJ2-3 TRBD2 TRBV7-9 NA CASSATSGRDGDTQYF TGTGCCAGCAGCGCGACTAGCGGGAGGGATGGAGATACGCAGTATTTT
TRBJ1-5 NA TRBV19 NA CASSRGALSNQPQHF TGTGCCAGTAGTCGGGGGGCACTCAGCAATCAGCCCCAGCATTTT
TRBJ1-1 TRBD1 TRBV27 NA CASSLGTGGTEAFF TGTGCCAGCAGTTTGGGGACAGGGGGCACTGAAGCTTTCTTT
TRBJ2-3 TRBD2 TRBV9 NA CASSATSGGASPDTQYF TGTGCCAGCAGCGCGACTAGCGGGGGGGCCTCCCCAGATACGCAGTATTTT
TRBJ1-1 NA TRBV5-6 few CASSLDSLSYTEAFF TGTGCCAGCAGCCTCGACAGCCTCTCCTACACTGAAGCTTTCTTT
TRBJ1-6 NA TRBV20-1 NA CSVSCGPLHF TGCAGTGTATCTTGCGGACCCCTCCACTTT
TRBJ2-3 NA TRBV2 NA CASAINFDMQYF TGTGCCAGCGCGATAAATTTTGATATGCAGTATTTT
TRBJ2-1 NA TRBV7-9 NA CASSLDSGVVEQFF TGTGCCAGCAGCTTAGATTCAGGGGTGGTTGAGCAGTTCTTC
TRBJ2-1 TRBD2 TRBV11-3 NA CASSASGGNEQFF TGTGCCAGCAGCGCCTCGGGGGGAAATGAGCAGTTCTTC
TRBJ2-5 TRBD2 TRBV5-4 NA CASSLAGGQVQETQYF TGTGCCAGCAGCTTGGCGGGGGGGCAAGTCCAAGAGACCCAGTACTTC
TRBJ1-1 NA TRBV6-5 NA CASSMGGGKAFF TGTGCCAGCAGCATGGGGGGAGGGAAAGCTTTCTTT
TRBJ2-7 TRBD2 TRBV5-1 NA CASRGGGTRSVQYF TGCGCCAGCAGGGGGGGTGGGACTAGATCGGTGCAGTACTTC
TRBJ1-5 TRBD1 TRBV19 NA CASSIRDRGKNQPQHF TGTGCCAGTAGTATAAGGGACAGGGGGAAGAATCAGCCCCAGCATTTT
TRBJ1-2 NA TRBV9 NA CASSVDENYGYTF TGTGCCAGCAGCGTAGACGAGAACTATGGCTACACCTTC
TRBJ1-5 TRBD1 TRBV7-8 once CASSVDRAGGNQPQHF TGTGCCAGCAGCGTGGACAGGGCGGGCGGCAATCAGCCCCAGCATTTT
TRBJ1-2 TRBD1 TRBV27 NA CASSAGGNYGYTF TGTGCCAGCAGCGCAGGGGGAAACTATGGCTACACCTTC
TRBJ2-7 NA TRBV7-9 NA CASSPGSRGNYEQYF TGTGCCAGCAGCCCAGGGAGTAGGGGGAACTACGAGCAGTACTTC
TRBJ2-2 TRBD2 TRBV10-2 NA CASSGLAGDDTGELFF TGCGCCAGCAGTGGACTAGCGGGGGATGACACCGGGGAGCTGTTTTTT
TRBJ2-3 NA TRBV10-1 NA CASSESGGDTDTQYF TGCGCCAGCAGTGAGTCGGGGGGAGACACAGATACGCAGTATTTT
TRBJ1-1 NA TRBV28 many CASSLYRVNTEAFF TGTGCCAGCAGTTTATACAGGGTCAACACTGAAGCTTTCTTT
TRBJ1-5 NA TRBV27 NA CASSFAGGGQPQHF TGTGCCAGCAGTTTCGCGGGAGGCGGCCAGCCCCAGCATTTT
TRBJ2-1 TRBD2 TRBV7-7 NA CASSSTSGPYNEQFF TGTGCCAGCAGCTCCACTAGCGGCCCCTACAATGAGCAGTTCTTC
TRBJ2-1 NA TRBV2 NA CASGSGNSYNEQFF TGTGCCAGCGGTAGCGGTAACTCCTACAATGAGCAGTTCTTC
TRBJ2-1 NA TRBV5-5 NA CASSFSGREQFF TGTGCCAGCAGCTTTTCGGGGAGGGAGCAGTTCTTC
TRBJ1-1 TRBD1 TRBV27 NA CASSWGQSDTEAFF TGTGCCAGCAGTTGGGGACAGAGTGACACTGAAGCTTTCTTT
TRBJ1-5 TRBD1 TRBV30 NA CAWRGQGGNQPQHF TGTGCCTGGCGCGGACAGGGGGGCAATCAGCCCCAGCATTTT
TRBJ1-2 NA TRBV19 NA CASSGESGYTF TGTGCCAGTAGTGGAGAGAGTGGCTACACCTTC